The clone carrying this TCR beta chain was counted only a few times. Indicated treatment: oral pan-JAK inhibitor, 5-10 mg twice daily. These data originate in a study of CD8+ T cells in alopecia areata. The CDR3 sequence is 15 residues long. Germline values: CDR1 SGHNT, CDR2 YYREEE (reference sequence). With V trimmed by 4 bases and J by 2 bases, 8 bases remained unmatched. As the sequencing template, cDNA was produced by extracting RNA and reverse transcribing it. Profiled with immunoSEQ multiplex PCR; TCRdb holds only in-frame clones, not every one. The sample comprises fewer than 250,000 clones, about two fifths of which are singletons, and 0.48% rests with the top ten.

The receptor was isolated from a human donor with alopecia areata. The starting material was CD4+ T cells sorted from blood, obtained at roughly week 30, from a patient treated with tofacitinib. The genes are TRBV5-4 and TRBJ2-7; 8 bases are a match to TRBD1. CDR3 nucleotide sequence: TGTGCCAGCAGCCCCTCCGGGACAGGAACCTACGAGCAGTACTTC. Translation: CASSPSGTGTYEQYF.